Reported below is one TCR beta chain. These data originate in a study of blood T cells in healthy people across ages. Overall study context: Capturing about one barcoded beta molecule per two T cells was achieved by template switching.

The second PCR ran roughly 7 to 11 cycles with a sample-barcoded 5' primer and J-beta primers. One entry per CDR3 protein, called by TCRdb with MiXCR from the 5' RACE reads. The sample contains some 940,000 distinct CDR3 sequences, about 28% of which appear only once. This sample also belongs to another study, concerning T cells of mothers and their children.

The source is a middle-aged woman in good health. What was sequenced was blood.

The CDR3 coding sequence is TGTGCCAGCAGCTCTCCGGGGGTCAGGGGCAATCAGCCCCAGCATTTT. As protein: CASSSPGVRGNQPQHF. The rearrangement links TRBV7-2 to TRBJ1-5, with a tentative D call TRBD1 (5 bases). Germline CDR1 SGHTA, CDR2 FQGNSA. The ends were cut back, 4 bases at V and 2 bases at J, with 15 bases in the middle. CDR3 length: 16 amino acids.